The 12 T cell receptor beta chains presented below share a single source sample, sequenced in a study of blood T cell repertoires in COVID-19 (dated by TCRdb to the early 2020s). The method behind the library was the immunoSEQ multiplex PCR assay. TCRdb obtained this table from immuneACCESS and retained in-frame rearrangements with V and J assigned. These tables miss some clones; where compared with another copy, unresolved V genes account for less than half of the shortfall, and the remainder is unexplained. The sample includes 260,000 or so clones, with over 80% observed a single time. In total, the top ten clones hold 2.5% to 3% of the sample. The sample consisted of PBMCs or T cells enriched from blood (not recorded which). Source of these receptors: a woman aged 25 to 45 with acute COVID-19.

The J gene is TRBJ1-2, the V gene TRBV12-3 or TRBV12-4; D might be TRBD1 (5 bases). V lost 3 bases, J lost 9 bases, and 8 bases lay in between. The CDR3 spans 11 residues. The CDR3 is CASSFAGSYTF. Written as DNA, the CDR3 is TGTGCCAGCAGTTTCGCAGGGAGCTACACCTTC.

The rearrangement links TRBV5-1 to TRBJ2-3; D is unclear. Looked up from germline, CDR1 is SGHRS and CDR2 is YFSETQ. CDR3 length equals 15 residues. V was clipped by 3 bases and J by 0 bases, with 11 bases between them. The DNA for the CDR3 is TGCGCCAGCAGCTCCACCTCTATTAGCACAGATACGCAGTATTTT. Protein product: CASSSTSISTDTQYF.

The V call is TRBV15, the J call TRBJ1-4; 7 bases match TRBD1. The CDR3 has 14 amino acids. CDR1 LNHNV and CDR2 YYDKDF come from the germline V gene (reference sequence). Trimming at V came to 6 bases and at J to 5 bases, leaving 6 bases not matched to a gene. Here the CDR3 reads CATRRDSSNEKLFF. DNA of the CDR3: TGTGCCACCAGACGGGACAGCAGCAATGAAAAACTGTTTTTT.

This clone was seen just once. The chain carries TRBV10-3 and TRBJ2-3; 11 bases line up with TRBD1. This CDR3 region has 14 residues. J lost 3 bases, V lost 10 bases, and 6 bases had no gene match. Germline V gene data show CDR1 as ENHRY and CDR2 as SYGVKD. The DNA for the CDR3 is TGTGCCACCCGGGACAGGGGGAGGACAGATACGCAGTATTTT. It yields the protein CATRDRGRTDTQYF.

This clone has only one observation. The rearrangement uses TRBV5-1 and TRBJ2-2; D unresolved. The V gene's germline CDR1 is SGHRS and CDR2 YFSETQ. The CDR3 contains 14 residues. V lost 2 bases, J lost 5 bases, and 10 bases lay in between. The CDR3: CASSFTVETGELFF. The CDR3 DNA sequence: TGCGCCAGCAGCTTTACGGTGGAGACCGGGGAGCTGTTTTTT.

This clone was counted a few times. The gene calls are TRBV7-2 and TRBJ2-5; tentative D call: TRBD2 (6 bases). CDR1 is SGHTA, CDR2 FQGNSA, per germline. Between the trimmed V and J ends, which lost 8 bases and 6 bases, there was a span of 10 bases. The CDR3 is 11 amino acids. The CDR3 region has the DNA TGTGCCAGCGGGGGGTTTCAGACCCAGTACTTC. Amino acids: CASGGFQTQYF.

V usage is TRBV3-1 (or the pseudogene TRBV3-2) and J usage is TRBJ2-3; D is perhaps TRBD2 (6 bases). Germline loops: CDR1 LGHDT, CDR2 YNNKEL (reference sequence). The CDR3 loop spans 16 amino acids. Trimming removed 1 base at V and 0 bases at J, with 11 bases between. In DNA, the CDR3 is TGTGCCAGCAGCCAAGGGGCGGGGCTTAGCACAGATACGCAGTATTTT. Amino acids: CASSQGAGLSTDTQYF.

V gene TRBV6-5 combines with J gene TRBJ2-1; 7 bases match TRBD2. The junction had 6 bases not matched to a gene; V was cut back by 4 bases and J by 3 bases. Looked up from germline, CDR1 is MNHEY and CDR2 is SVGAGI. This CDR3 spans 15 amino acids. The chain's CDR3 is CASSLTAGSYNEQFF. DNA for the CDR3: TGTGCCAGCAGTTTAACAGCGGGGAGCTACAATGAGCAGTTCTTC.

The V gene is TRBV6-5, the J gene TRBJ2-5, with D tentatively TRBD1 (6 bases). This CDR3 has 15 amino acids. Trimming pared 6 bases from V and 1 base from J, leaving 15 bases between. Germline V gene sequence: CDR1 MNHEY, CDR2 SVGAGI. CDR3 loop: CASRLSGTSQETQYF. The CDR3 DNA follows: TGTGCCAGCAGACTATCCGGGACATCCCAAGAGACCCAGTACTTC.

The chain is built from TRBV11-2 and TRBJ1-4; tentative D call: TRBD1 (6 bases). V lost 5 bases, J lost 1 base, and 11 bases lay in between. The CDR3 covers 15 residues. Looked up from germline, CDR1 is SGHAT and CDR2 is FQNNGV. This CDR3 reads CASSRTGITNEKLFF. CDR3 nucleotide sequence: TGTGCCAGCAGCCGCACAGGGATAACTAATGAAAAACTGTTTTTT.

The chain joins TRBV28 to TRBJ2-1, with TRBD2 identical over 13 bases. The CDR3 extends over 19 amino acids. Germline CDR1 is MDHEN and CDR2 is SYDVKM. J gave up 0 bases and V 5 bases, and 10 bases lay outside the gene matches. The CDR3 loop reads CASSPRLAGGWSSYNEQFF. As DNA, the CDR3 is TGTGCCAGCAGTCCCCGACTAGCGGGGGGCTGGAGCTCCTACAATGAGCAGTTCTTC. The variable domain in full, completed from reference TRBV28 and TRBJ2-1, reads DVKVTQSSRYLVKRTGEKVFLECVQDMDHENMFWYRQDPGLGLRLIYFSYDVKMKEKGDIPEGYSVSREKKERFSLILESASTNQTSMYLCASSPRLAGGWSSYNEQFFGPGTRLTVL.

V gene TRBV14 combines with J gene TRBJ1-1, with 8 bases lining up with TRBD1. Trimming cost V 1 base and J 0 bases; bases outside gene matches: 7. The V gene's germline CDR1 is SGHDN and CDR2 FVKESK. The CDR3 extends over 17 amino acids. Written as DNA, the CDR3 is TGTGCCAGCAGCCAAGTAACGGACAGGGTGGTGAACACTGAAGCTTTCTTT. Its translation is CASSQVTDRVVNTEAFF.